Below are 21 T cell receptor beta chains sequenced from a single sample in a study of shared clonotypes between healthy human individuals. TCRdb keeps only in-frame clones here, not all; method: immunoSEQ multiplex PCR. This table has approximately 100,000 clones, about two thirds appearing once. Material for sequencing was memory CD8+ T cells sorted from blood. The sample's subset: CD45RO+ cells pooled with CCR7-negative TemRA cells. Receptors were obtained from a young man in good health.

CDR3 region: CASSKLRVGVATNEKLFF. The CDR3 DNA reads TGTGCCAGCAGCAAACTTAGGGTCGGGGTGGCAACTAATGAAAAACTGTTTTTT. This chain links TRBV5-5 with TRBJ1-4; D unclear. CDR1 and CDR2 (germline): SGHKS, YYEKEE (reference sequence). CDR3 size: 18 residues. The germline V and J ends were trimmed by 4 bases and 0 bases, with 19 bases remaining between them.

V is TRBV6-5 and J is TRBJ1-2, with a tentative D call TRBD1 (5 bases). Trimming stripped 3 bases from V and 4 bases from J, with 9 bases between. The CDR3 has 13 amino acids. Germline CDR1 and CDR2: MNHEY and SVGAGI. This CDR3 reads CASSYGGAYGYTF. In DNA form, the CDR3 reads TGTGCCAGCAGTTATGGGGGTGCCTATGGCTACACCTTC.

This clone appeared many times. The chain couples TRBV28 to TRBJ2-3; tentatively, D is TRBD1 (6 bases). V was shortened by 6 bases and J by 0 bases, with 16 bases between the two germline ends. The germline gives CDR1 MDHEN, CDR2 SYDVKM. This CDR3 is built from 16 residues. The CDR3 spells CASRPDRSSSTDTQYF. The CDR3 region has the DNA TGTGCCAGCAGACCAGACAGGTCCTCTAGCACAGATACGCAGTATTTT.

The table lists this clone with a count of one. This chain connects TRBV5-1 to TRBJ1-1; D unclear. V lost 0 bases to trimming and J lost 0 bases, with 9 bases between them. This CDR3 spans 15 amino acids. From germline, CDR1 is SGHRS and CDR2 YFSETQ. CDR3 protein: CASSLGTVMNTEAFF. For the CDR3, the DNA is TGCGCCAGCAGCTTGGGGACGGTTATGAACACTGAAGCTTTCTTT. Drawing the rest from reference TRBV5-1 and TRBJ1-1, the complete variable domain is KAGVTQTPRYLIKTRGQQVTLSCSPISGHRSVSWYQQTPGQGLQFLFEYFSETQRNKGNFPGRFSGRQFSNSRSEMNVSTLELGDSALYLCASSLGTVMNTEAFFGQGTRLTVV.

CDR3 region: CASSLPGLADHTGELFF. The DNA for the CDR3 is TGTGCCAGCAGTTTACCTGGACTAGCGGACCACACCGGGGAGCTGTTTTTT. The chain recombines TRBV28 with TRBJ2-2, with 10 bases lining up with TRBD2. J was trimmed by 3 bases and V by 2 bases; bases with no gene match: 6. Germline lookup yields CDR1 MDHEN and CDR2 SYDVKM. This CDR3 is 17 amino acids long.

CDR3 amino acids: CASSIWDNTYNEQFF. The CDR3 region has the DNA TGTGCCAGTAGTATCTGGGACAATACCTACAATGAGCAGTTCTTC. The chain employs TRBV19 and TRBJ2-1, with D possibly TRBD1 on 6 matching bases. The CDR3 runs to 15 residues. Germline V lookup: CDR1 LNHDA, CDR2 SQIVND (reference sequence). V shed 3 bases and J shed 2 bases, with 11 bases lying between them.

CDR3 bases: TGTGCCAGCAGTTTCGGGAGTAGGTACGAGCAGTACTTC. Encoded protein: CASSFGSRYEQYF. V and J are TRBV28 and TRBJ2-7; D is possibly TRBD2 (6 bases). This CDR3 spans 13 amino acids. The germline V and J ends were trimmed by 3 bases and 4 bases, with 10 bases remaining between them. Germline CDR1 is MDHEN and CDR2 is SYDVKM.

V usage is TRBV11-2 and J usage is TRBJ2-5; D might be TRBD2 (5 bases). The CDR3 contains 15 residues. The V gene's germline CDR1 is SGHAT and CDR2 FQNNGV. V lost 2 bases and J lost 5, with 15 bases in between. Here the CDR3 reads CASSLLSGSAETQYF. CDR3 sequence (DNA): TGTGCCAGCAGCTTACTATCGGGATCCGCGGAGACCCAGTACTTC.

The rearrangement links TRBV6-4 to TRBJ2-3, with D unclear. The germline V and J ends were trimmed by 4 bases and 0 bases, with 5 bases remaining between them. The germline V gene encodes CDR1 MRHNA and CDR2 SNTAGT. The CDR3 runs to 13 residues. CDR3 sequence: CASSVASTDTQYF. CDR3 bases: TGTGCCAGCAGTGTCGCTAGCACAGATACGCAGTATTTT.

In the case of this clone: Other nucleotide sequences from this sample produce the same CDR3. The CDR3 loop is CASSQGPSSYNEQFF. The CDR3 region has the DNA TGTGCCAGCAGCCAGGGACCGAGCTCCTACAATGAGCAGTTCTTC. V and J are TRBV7-8 and TRBJ2-1; D tentatively reads TRBD1 or TRBD2 (5 bases each). Germline V gene lookup returns CDR1 SGHVS and CDR2 FQNEAQ. The CDR3 spans 15 residues. The ends were cut back, 5 bases at V and 0 bases at J, with 11 bases in the middle.

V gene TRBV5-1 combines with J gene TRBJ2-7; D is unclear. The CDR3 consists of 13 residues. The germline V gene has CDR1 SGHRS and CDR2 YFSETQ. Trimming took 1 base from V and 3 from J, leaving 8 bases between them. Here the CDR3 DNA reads TGCGCCAGCAGCTTGTTTGCTGACTACGAGCAGTACTTC. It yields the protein CASSLFADYEQYF.

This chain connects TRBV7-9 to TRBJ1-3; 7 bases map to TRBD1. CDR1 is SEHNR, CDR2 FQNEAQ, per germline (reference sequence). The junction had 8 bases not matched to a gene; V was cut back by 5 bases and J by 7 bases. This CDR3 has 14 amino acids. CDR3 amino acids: CASSTPGQPNTIYF. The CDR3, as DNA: TGTGCCAGCAGCACTCCGGGACAGCCTAACACCATATATTTT.

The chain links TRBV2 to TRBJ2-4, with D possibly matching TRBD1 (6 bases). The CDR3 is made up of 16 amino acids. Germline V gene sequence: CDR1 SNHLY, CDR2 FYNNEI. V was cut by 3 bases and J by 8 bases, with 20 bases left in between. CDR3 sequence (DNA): TGTGCCAGCAGTGATCTGGCCCACGGACAGTTAGACATTCAGTACTTC. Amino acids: CASSDLAHGQLDIQYF.

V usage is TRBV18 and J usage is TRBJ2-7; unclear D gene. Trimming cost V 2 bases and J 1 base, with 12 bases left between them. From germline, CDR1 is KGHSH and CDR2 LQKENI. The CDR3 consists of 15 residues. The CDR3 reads CASSPTRVESYEQYF. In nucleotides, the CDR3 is TGTGCCAGCTCACCAACCCGGGTAGAGTCCTACGAGCAGTACTTC. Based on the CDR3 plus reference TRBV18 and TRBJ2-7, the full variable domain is NAGVMQNPRHLVRRRGQEARLRCSPMKGHSHVYWYRQLPEEGLKFMVYLQKENIIDESGMPKERFSAEFPKEGPSILRIQQVVRGDSAAYFCASSPTRVESYEQYFGPGTRLTVT.

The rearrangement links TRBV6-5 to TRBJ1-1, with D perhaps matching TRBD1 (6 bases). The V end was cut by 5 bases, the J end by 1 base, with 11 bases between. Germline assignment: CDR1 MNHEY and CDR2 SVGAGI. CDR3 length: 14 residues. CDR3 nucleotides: TGTGCCAGCAGTCTGGCAGGGGAGAACACTGAAGCTTTCTTT. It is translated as CASSLAGENTEAFF.

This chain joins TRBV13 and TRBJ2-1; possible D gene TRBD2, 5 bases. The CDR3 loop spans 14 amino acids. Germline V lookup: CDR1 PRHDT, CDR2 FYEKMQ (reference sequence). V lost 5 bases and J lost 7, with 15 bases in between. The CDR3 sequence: CASSLLEGGNEQFF. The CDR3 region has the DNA TGTGCCAGCAGCCTACTAGAGGGTGGGAATGAGCAGTTCTTC. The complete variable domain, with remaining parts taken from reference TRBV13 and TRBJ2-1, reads AAGVIQSPRHLIKEKRETATLKCYPIPRHDTVYWYQQGPGQDPQFLISFYEKMQSDKGSIPDRFSAQQFSDYHSELNMSSLELGDSALYFCASSLLEGGNEQFFGPGTRLTVL.

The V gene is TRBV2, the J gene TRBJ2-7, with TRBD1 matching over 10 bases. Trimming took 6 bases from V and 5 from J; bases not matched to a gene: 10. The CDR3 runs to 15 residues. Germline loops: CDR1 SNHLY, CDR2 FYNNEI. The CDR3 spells CASSAGTGAVNEQYF. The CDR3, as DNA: TGTGCCAGCAGCGCTGGGACAGGGGCTGTCAACGAGCAGTACTTC.

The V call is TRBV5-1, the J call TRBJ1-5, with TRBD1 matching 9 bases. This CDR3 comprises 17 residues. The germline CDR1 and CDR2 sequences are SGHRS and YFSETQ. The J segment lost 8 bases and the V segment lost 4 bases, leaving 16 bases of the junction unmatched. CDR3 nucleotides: TGCGCCAGCAGCCCGGGGGACAGGGAACAGATAATTGAGCCCCAGCATTTT. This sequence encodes CASSPGDREQIIEPQHF.

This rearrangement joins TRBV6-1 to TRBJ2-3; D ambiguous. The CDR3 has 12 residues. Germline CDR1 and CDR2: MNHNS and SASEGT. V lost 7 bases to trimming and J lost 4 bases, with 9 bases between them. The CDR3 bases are TGTGCCAGCACCATGGTATCAGATACGCAGTATTTT. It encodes CASTMVSDTQYF.

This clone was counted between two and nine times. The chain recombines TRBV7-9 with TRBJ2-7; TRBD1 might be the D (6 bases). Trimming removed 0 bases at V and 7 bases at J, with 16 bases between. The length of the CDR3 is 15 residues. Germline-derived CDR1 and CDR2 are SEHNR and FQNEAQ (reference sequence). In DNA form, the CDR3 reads TGTGCCAGCAGCTTAGCCACTGGACAGCTTGAGGAGCAGTACTTC. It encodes CASSLATGQLEEQYF.

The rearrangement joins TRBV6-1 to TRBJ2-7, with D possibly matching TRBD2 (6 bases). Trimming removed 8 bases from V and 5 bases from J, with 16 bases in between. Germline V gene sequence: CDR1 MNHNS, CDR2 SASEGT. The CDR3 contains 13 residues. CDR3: CASHSRESDEQYF. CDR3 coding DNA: TGTGCCAGCCATTCCCGGGAGAGTGACGAGCAGTACTTC.